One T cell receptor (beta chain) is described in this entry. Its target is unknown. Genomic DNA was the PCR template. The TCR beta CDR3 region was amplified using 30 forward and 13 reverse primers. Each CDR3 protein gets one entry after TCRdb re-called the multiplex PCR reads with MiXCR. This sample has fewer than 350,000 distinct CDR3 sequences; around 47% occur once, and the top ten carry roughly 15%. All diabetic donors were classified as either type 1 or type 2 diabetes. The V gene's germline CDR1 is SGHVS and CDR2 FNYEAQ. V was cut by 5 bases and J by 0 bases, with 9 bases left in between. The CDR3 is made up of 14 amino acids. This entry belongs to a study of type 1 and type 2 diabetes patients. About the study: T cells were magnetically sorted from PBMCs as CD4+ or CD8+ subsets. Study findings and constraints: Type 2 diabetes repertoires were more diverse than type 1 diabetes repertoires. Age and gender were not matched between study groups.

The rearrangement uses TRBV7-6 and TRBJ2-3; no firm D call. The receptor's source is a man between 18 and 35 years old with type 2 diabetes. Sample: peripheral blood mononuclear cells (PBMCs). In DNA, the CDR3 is TGTGCCAGCAGCCCCATGGCTAGCACAGATACGCAGTATTTT. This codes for CASSPMASTDTQYF.